The rows below give T cell receptor beta chains drawn from one sample of a study of patients and donors after allogeneic stem cell transplantation. Via MiXCR, TCRdb re-called the RT-PCR reads, giving one row per CDR3 protein. The sample has some 960,000 distinct CDR3 sequences, approximately 19% seen once. Source material: blood, either unsorted or a sorted T cell fraction (not recorded which). The origin of the receptors is a human donor who was either an allogeneic HSCT recipient or a stem cell or donor lymphocyte infusion donor (not recorded which). It is not recorded whose cells these are; they may come from a transplant donor. Each CDR3 is given with its conserved first and last residue. D genes are given only for firm matches. A clone size is listed for some rows: how often the clone was seen (once, few, many), or a class if it is expanded.

cdr3_aa	cdr3_nt	v_call	j_call	d_call	clone_size
CASRGGGGAGYGYTF	TGTGCCAGCAGGGGGGGCGGGGGCGCTGGCTATGGCTACACCTTC	TRBV7-9	TRBJ1-2	NA	NA
CASSFGSALPQHF	TGTGCCAGCAGTTTCGGGTCAGCTTTGCCCCAGCATTTT	TRBV28	TRBJ1-5	NA	NA
CASGSPRDEQFF	TGTGCCAGCGGGTCACCGAGGGATGAGCAGTTCTTC	TRBV13	TRBJ2-1	NA	few
CASRPGLASSGTQYF	TGTGCCAGCAGGCCGGGACTAGCGTCCTCAGGCACGCAGTATTTT	TRBV6-1	TRBJ2-3	TRBD2	few
CASSQVDRDATEAFF	TGTGCCAGCAGCCAAGTCGATAGGGACGCCACTGAAGCTTTCTTT	TRBV4-2	TRBJ1-1	NA	few
CASSQFRGLQETQYF	TGCGCCAGCAGCCAATTTCGGGGCCTCCAAGAGACCCAGTACTTC	TRBV4-3	TRBJ2-5	NA	few
CASSPAGHEQYF	TGTGCCAGCAGTCCCGCGGGCCACGAGCAGTACTTC	TRBV12-3/TRBV12-4	TRBJ2-7	NA	many
CASSLFRTESYGYTF	TGTGCCAGCAGTTTGTTTCGAACGGAGTCCTATGGCTACACCTTC	TRBV12-3/TRBV12-4	TRBJ1-2	NA	NA
CASSEGTKGGNQPQHF	TGTGCCAGCAGCGAAGGGACTAAAGGTGGCAATCAGCCCCAGCATTTT	TRBV7-2	TRBJ1-5	NA	few
CASSYGTGRAEAFF	TGTGCCAGCAGTTACGGGACAGGGAGGGCTGAAGCTTTCTTT	TRBV6-5	TRBJ1-1	TRBD1	few
CAWSEGTNRLGNTIYF	TGTGCCTGGAGCGAGGGTACGAACCGACTTGGAAACACCATATATTTT	TRBV30	TRBJ1-3	NA	NA
CAISGMGQGNTEAFF	TGTGCCATCAGTGGGATGGGACAGGGCAACACTGAAGCTTTCTTT	TRBV10-3	TRBJ1-1	TRBD1	few
CATSDPGTPDQNEQFF	TGTGCCACCAGTGACCCCGGGACACCCGATCAGAATGAGCAGTTCTTC	TRBV24-1	TRBJ2-1	NA	few
CAWSVWGGMNTEAFF	TGTGCCTGGAGTGTATGGGGGGGGATGAACACTGAAGCTTTCTTT	TRBV30	TRBJ1-1	NA	NA
CASSVDPSSYNEQFF	TGTGCCAGCAGCGTAGATCCGAGCTCCTACAATGAGCAGTTCTTC	TRBV9	TRBJ2-1	NA	few
CAISPGLAGRGDTQYF	TGTGCCATCAGTCCGGGACTAGCGGGGCGAGGAGATACGCAGTATTTT	TRBV10-3	TRBJ2-3	TRBD2	NA
CSALTPGQGRIEQFF	TGCAGTGCTTTGACCCCGGGACAGGGACGTATCGAGCAGTTCTTC	TRBV20-1	TRBJ2-1	TRBD1	few
CASSEATNYGYTF	TGTGCCAGCAGTGAGGCCACTAACTATGGCTACACCTTC	TRBV2	TRBJ1-2	NA	NA
CASTRQGAYEQYF	TGCGCCAGCACAAGACAGGGGGCCTACGAGCAGTACTTC	TRBV5-1	TRBJ2-7	TRBD1	few
CASGQTSLGYNEQFF	TGTGCCAGCGGTCAGACTTCTTTAGGGTACAATGAGCAGTTCTTC	TRBV2	TRBJ2-1	NA	few
CAIGRSYEQYF	TGTGCCATAGGACGGAGCTACGAGCAGTACTTC	TRBV10-3	TRBJ2-7	NA	few
CSADWMGAMNTEAFF	TGCAGTGCCGACTGGATGGGAGCTATGAACACTGAAGCTTTCTTT	TRBV20-1	TRBJ1-1	NA	few
CASSDWDSDTQYF	TGTGCCAGCAGTGACTGGGACTCTGATACGCAGTATTTT	TRBV6-6	TRBJ2-3	NA	NA
CSVSRLTGELFF	TGCAGCGTTTCCCGTCTAACCGGGGAGCTGTTTTTT	TRBV29-1	TRBJ2-2	NA	few
CSVELFRDISYNEQFF	TGCAGCGTTGAACTATTCCGGGACATTTCCTACAATGAGCAGTTCTTC	TRBV29-1	TRBJ2-1	NA	NA
CASSQEGGLGLTFAEAFF	TGCGCCAGCAGCCAAGAAGGAGGCTTAGGACTCACCTTCGCTGAAGCTTTCTTT	TRBV4-1	TRBJ1-1	NA	NA
CATSRAGGGGETQYF	TGTGCCACCAGCAGAGCGGGGGGTGGGGGAGAGACCCAGTACTTC	TRBV15	TRBJ2-5	TRBD2	NA
CASSPGGIAVSSYNEQFF	TGCGCCAGCAGCCCGGGTGGGATAGCGGTAAGCTCCTACAATGAGCAGTTCTTC	TRBV5-1	TRBJ2-1	NA	few
CASSIPGQGSYEQYF	TGTGCCAGTAGTATCCCAGGACAGGGCTCCTACGAGCAGTACTTC	TRBV19	TRBJ2-7	TRBD1	NA
CSVNDGLNTEAFF	TGCAGTGTCAATGACGGATTAAACACTGAAGCTTTCTTT	TRBV20-1	TRBJ1-1	NA	NA
CASSPWGNYGYTF	TGTGCCAGCAGCCCTTGGGGGAACTATGGCTACACCTTC	TRBV7-2	TRBJ1-2	NA	NA
CSARELERERAETQYF	TGCAGTGCTAGAGAACTCGAGCGGGAGAGAGCAGAGACCCAGTACTTC	TRBV20-1	TRBJ2-5	TRBD2	NA
CASSDRGVYGYTF	TGTGCCAGCAGTGACAGGGGGGTCTATGGCTACACCTTC	TRBV2	TRBJ1-2	TRBD1	few
CASMPGTSGRSGNEQFF	TGCGCCAGCATGCCCGGGACTAGCGGGAGATCTGGGAATGAGCAGTTCTTC	TRBV5-1	TRBJ2-1	TRBD2	NA
CSAGQRGRGLYNEQFF	TGCAGCGCGGGACAAAGGGGAAGGGGCCTTTACAATGAGCAGTTCTTC	TRBV29-1	TRBJ2-1	NA	NA
CATSEENYGYTF	TGTGCCACCAGTGAGGAGAACTATGGCTACACCTTC	TRBV24-1	TRBJ1-2	NA	NA
CSASVGVAGGSDEQFF	TGCAGTGCTAGTGTTGGGGTAGCGGGAGGGTCGGATGAGCAGTTCTTC	TRBV20-1	TRBJ2-1	TRBD2	few
CASSQPLPGNGYTF	TGCGCCAGCAGCCAACCCCTACCCGGCAATGGCTACACCTTC	TRBV4-1	TRBJ1-2	NA	NA
CATSDLQREGHNEQFF	TGTGCCACCAGTGATTTGCAGCGGGAGGGTCACAATGAGCAGTTCTTC	TRBV24-1	TRBJ2-1	TRBD2	few
CSVEGGGTENYEQYF	TGCAGCGTTGAAGGGGGGGGGACGGAAAACTACGAGCAGTACTTC	TRBV29-1	TRBJ2-7	TRBD2	few
CAIEGGLGSGANVLTF	TGTGCCATTGAGGGGGGCTTGGGCTCTGGGGCCAACGTCCTGACTTTC	TRBV10-3	TRBJ2-6	NA	NA
CASSLAQGTSGRSSYNEQFF	TGCGCCAGCAGCTTGGCCCAGGGGACTAGCGGGCGAAGCTCCTACAATGAGCAGTTCTTC	TRBV5-1	TRBJ2-1	TRBD2	NA
CSARPLGPGYGYTF	TGCAGTGCTAGACCTCTCGGACCAGGCTATGGCTACACCTTC	TRBV20-1	TRBJ1-2	NA	NA
CSARNPFIRGRTNNEQFF	TGCAGTGCTAGAAATCCCTTTATTCGCGGGAGGACCAACAATGAGCAGTTCTTC	TRBV20-1	TRBJ2-1	TRBD2	few
CASSSGLAGRTSTDTQYF	TGTGCCAGCAGCTCGGGACTAGCGGGACGCACTAGCACAGATACGCAGTATTTT	TRBV9	TRBJ2-3	TRBD2	NA
CASSSQIAGASTDTQYF	TGCGCCAGCAGCTCCCAGATAGCGGGTGCTAGCACAGATACGCAGTATTTT	TRBV5-1	TRBJ2-3	TRBD2	NA
CASRTPSDYGYTF	TGTGCCAGCAGGACACCTTCGGACTATGGCTACACCTTC	TRBV12-3/TRBV12-4	TRBJ1-2	NA	few
CASSESAVRPEAFF	TGTGCCAGCAGTGAATCAGCTGTTCGGCCTGAAGCTTTCTTT	TRBV25-1	TRBJ1-1	NA	NA
CSARHRVNYEQYF	TGCAGTGCTAGACACAGGGTTAACTACGAGCAGTACTTC	TRBV20-1	TRBJ2-7	NA	NA
CASSLFSTETEAFF	TGTGCCAGCAGCTTATTTTCGACAGAAACTGAAGCTTTCTTT	TRBV7-8	TRBJ1-1	NA	NA
CASSLVPGWNSPLHF	TGTGCCAGCAGCTTAGTCCCGGGTTGGAATTCACCCCTCCACTTT	TRBV7-2	TRBJ1-6	NA	few
CASSEDKLPTDTQYF	TGTGCCAGCAGTGAAGACAAACTCCCCACAGATACGCAGTATTTT	TRBV25-1	TRBJ2-3	NA	many
CASSLGAGGGYTF	TGTGCCAGCAGCTTAGGAGCAGGGGGTGGCTACACCTTC	TRBV7-9	TRBJ1-2	TRBD1	few
CSAKRGALQETQYF	TGCAGTGCTAAACGGGGGGCCCTACAAGAGACCCAGTACTTC	TRBV20-1	TRBJ2-5	NA	NA
CAWSWSGKGEAFF	TGTGCCTGGAGTTGGTCGGGGAAAGGGGAAGCTTTCTTT	TRBV30	TRBJ1-1	NA	NA